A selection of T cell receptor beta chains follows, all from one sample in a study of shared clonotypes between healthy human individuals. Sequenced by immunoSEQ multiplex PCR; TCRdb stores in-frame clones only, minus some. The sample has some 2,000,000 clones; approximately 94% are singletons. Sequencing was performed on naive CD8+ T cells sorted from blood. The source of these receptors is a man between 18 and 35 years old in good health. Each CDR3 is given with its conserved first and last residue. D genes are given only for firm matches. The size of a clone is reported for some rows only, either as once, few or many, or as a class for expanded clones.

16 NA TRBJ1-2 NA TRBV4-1 CASSQDIQGSDYGYTF TGCGCCAGCAGCCAAGACATCCAGGGGTCGGACTATGGCTACACCTTC
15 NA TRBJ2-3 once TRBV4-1 CASSPLYSGMDTQYF TGCGCCAGCAGCCCCCTTTACAGTGGCATGGATACGCAGTATTTT
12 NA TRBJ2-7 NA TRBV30 CAWSVDRYEQYF TGTGCCTGGAGTGTAGACAGGTACGAGCAGTACTTC
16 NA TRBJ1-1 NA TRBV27 CASSLGPGAANTEAFF TGTGCCAGCAGTTTGGGCCCGGGGGCGGCGAACACTGAAGCTTTCTTT
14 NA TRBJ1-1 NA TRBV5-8 CASSHRDKNTEAFF TGTGCCAGCAGCCATCGGGACAAGAACACTGAAGCTTTCTTT
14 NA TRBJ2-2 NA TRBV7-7 CASSLGAGTGELFF TGTGCTAGCAGCTTAGGAGCGGGCACCGGGGAGCTGTTTTTT
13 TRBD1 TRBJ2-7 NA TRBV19 CASKGAEPYEQYF TGTGCCAGTAAGGGGGCTGAACCCTACGAGCAGTACTTC
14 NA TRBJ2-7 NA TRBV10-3 CAIIRKLVMYEQYF TGTGCCATCATCCGAAAGCTAGTTATGTACGAGCAGTACTTC
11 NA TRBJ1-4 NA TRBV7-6 CASSFGEKLFF TGTGCCAGCAGCTTCGGCGAAAAACTGTTTTTT
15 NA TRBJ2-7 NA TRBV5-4 CASSFAGASSYEQYF TGTGCCAGCAGCTTTGCCGGGGCGAGCTCCTACGAGCAGTACTTC
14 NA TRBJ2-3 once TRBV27 CASSLRGRKDTQYF TGTGCCAGCAGTTTGCGGGGGCGTAAAGATACGCAGTATTTT
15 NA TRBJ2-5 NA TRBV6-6 CASSYVPDRQETQYF TGTGCCAGCAGTTACGTCCCGGACAGACAAGAGACCCAGTACTTC
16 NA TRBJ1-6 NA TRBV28 CASSLGGTSMGSPLHF TGTGCCAGCAGTTTAGGGGGGACCTCAATGGGATCACCCCTCCACTTT
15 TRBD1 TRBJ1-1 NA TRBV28 CASSLIGQAWAEAFF TGTGCCAGCAGCCTAATTGGACAGGCCTGGGCTGAAGCTTTCTTT
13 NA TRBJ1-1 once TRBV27 CASVSGGNTEAFF TGTGCCAGCGTGTCGGGGGGCAACACTGAAGCTTTCTTT
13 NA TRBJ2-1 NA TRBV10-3 CAISEVDDNEQFF TGTGCCATCAGTGAAGTAGATGACAATGAGCAGTTCTTC
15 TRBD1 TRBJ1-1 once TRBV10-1 CASSEWDRDPTEAFF TGCGCCAGCAGTGAATGGGACAGGGATCCCACTGAAGCTTTCTTT
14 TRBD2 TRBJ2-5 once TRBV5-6 CASSPGLPQETQYF TGTGCCAGCAGCCCGGGACTACCCCAAGAGACCCAGTACTTC
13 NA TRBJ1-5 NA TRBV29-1 CSVLQGSNQPQHF TGCAGCGTCCTACAGGGTAGCAATCAGCCCCAGCATTTT
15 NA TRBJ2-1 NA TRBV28 CASSPGTGAYNEQFF TGTGCCAGCAGTCCGGGGACCGGAGCCTACAATGAGCAGTTCTTC
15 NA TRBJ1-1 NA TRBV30 CAWSLRTVQGTEAFF TGTGCCTGGAGTCTCCGGACAGTTCAGGGCACTGAAGCTTTCTTT
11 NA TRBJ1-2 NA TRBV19 CASSLGYGYTF TGTGCCAGTAGTCTGGGCTATGGCTACACCTTC
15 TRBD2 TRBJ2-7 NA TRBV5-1 CASSLTSGDPYEQYF TGCGCCAGCAGCTTGACTAGCGGGGACCCCTACGAGCAGTACTTC
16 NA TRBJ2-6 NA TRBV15 CATSSEFLSGANVLTF TGTGCCACCAGCTCAGAGTTCCTCTCTGGGGCCAACGTCCTGACTTTC
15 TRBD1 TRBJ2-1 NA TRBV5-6 CASSPDRVGYNEQFF TGTGCCAGCAGCCCCGACAGGGTCGGTTACAATGAGCAGTTCTTC
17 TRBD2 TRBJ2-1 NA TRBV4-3 CASSQDREGLFYNEQFF TGCGCCAGCAGCCAAGATCGGGAGGGTTTGTTCTACAATGAGCAGTTCTTC
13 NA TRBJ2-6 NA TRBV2 CASSEAGANVLTF TGTGCCAGCAGTGAAGCTGGGGCCAACGTCCTGACTTTC
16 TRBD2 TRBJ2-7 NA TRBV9 CASSGIKAGGPYEQYF TGTGCCAGCAGCGGAATAAAAGCGGGGGGGCCCTACGAGCAGTACTTC
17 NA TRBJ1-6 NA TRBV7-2 CASSLVPSGYGESPLHF TGTGCCAGCAGCTTAGTTCCCTCGGGGTATGGTGAGTCACCCCTCCACTTT
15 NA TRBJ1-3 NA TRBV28 CASRGYGPSGNTIYF TGTGCCAGCAGAGGATACGGACCCTCTGGAAACACCATATATTTT
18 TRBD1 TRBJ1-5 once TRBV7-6 CASSLTIATGPSNQPQHF TGTGCCAGCAGCTTAACAATCGCGACAGGGCCAAGCAATCAGCCCCAGCATTTT
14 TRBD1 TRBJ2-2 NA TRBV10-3 CAISEAGGGGELFF TGTGCCATCAGTGAGGCAGGGGGCGGCGGGGAGCTGTTTTTT
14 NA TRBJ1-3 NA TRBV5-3 CARRFRSSGNTIYF TGTGCCAGAAGGTTCCGGAGCTCTGGAAACACCATATATTTT
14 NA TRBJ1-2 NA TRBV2 CASSALQENHGYTF TGTGCCAGCAGTGCATTACAGGAAAATCATGGCTACACCTTC
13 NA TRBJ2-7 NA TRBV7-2 CASSARQAYEQYF TGTGCCAGCAGCGCCAGACAGGCCTACGAGCAGTACTTC
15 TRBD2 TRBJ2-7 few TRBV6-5 CASGLAERPSYEQYF TGTGCCAGCGGACTAGCGGAGAGACCCTCCTACGAGCAGTACTTC
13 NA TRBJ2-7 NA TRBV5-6 CASRYYASYEQYF TGTGCCAGCAGATATTATGCCAGCTACGAGCAGTACTTC
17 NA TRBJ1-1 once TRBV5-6 CASSYTSDRYINTEAFF TGTGCCAGCAGCTATACATCGGACAGATACATAAATACTGAAGCTTTCTTT
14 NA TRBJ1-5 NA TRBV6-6 CASSGEYSNQPQHF TGTGCCAGCAGTGGAGAATATAGCAATCAGCCCCAGCATTTT
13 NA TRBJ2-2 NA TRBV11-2 CASSLGVLPQLFF TGTGCCAGCAGCTTAGGCGTCCTCCCCCAGCTGTTTTTT
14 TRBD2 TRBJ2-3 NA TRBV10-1 CASSVAGASDTQYF TGCGCCAGCAGTGTAGCGGGAGCCTCAGATACGCAGTATTTT
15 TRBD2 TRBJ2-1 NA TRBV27 CASSLGLAGNNEQFF TGTGCCAGCAGTTTGGGACTAGCGGGGAACAATGAGCAGTTCTTC